Described below is a single T cell receptor beta chain sequence and its context. Original methodology: Nucleated cell counts were estimated from reference gene primer amplification. Sequenced by immunoSEQ multiplex PCR; TCRdb stores in-frame clones only, minus some. D and trimming were read from the DNA, whereas the V and J calls and clone size are those reported in that table. The table includes roughly 130,000 clones, about four fifths detected once. The J segment lost 6 bases and the V segment lost 1 base, leaving 10 bases of the junction unmatched. CDR3 size: 18 residues. Germline V gives CDR1 MGHRA, CDR2 YSYEKL. These data originate in a study of blood T cell repertoires in COVID-19. Study details: Samples taken during acute and convalescent COVID-19 were collected in the United States, Italy and Spain. Sources were T cells, B-cell-depleted T cells, or PBMCs; the material itself was cDNA or gDNA.

The sequence came from a woman younger than 45 who had recovered from COVID-19. This rearrangement joins TRBV4-1 to TRBJ2-1; 12 nucleotides agree with TRBD2. The specimen was peripheral blood. The CDR3 here is CASSQVDMGLAGFNEQFF. CDR3 DNA: TGCGCCAGCAGCCAAGTCGATATGGGACTAGCGGGTTTCAATGAGCAGTTCTTC.